This entry is about one T cell receptor (beta chain). Antigen specificity is unknown. This sample stems from a study of a mutant IDH1 vaccine in newly diagnosed glioma. V dropped 0 bases and J dropped 7; count of bases not matched to a gene: 4. This CDR3 spans 16 amino acids. Germline V lookup: CDR1 LGHNA, CDR2 YNFKEQ. Sequencing was performed with immunoSEQ multiplex PCR; in TCRdb, only in-frame clones are kept and a portion is missing. The repertoire holds about 77,000 clones, with approximately 85% as singletons. Specified time point: week 23, last vaccination. In the vaccine, a single dose held 300 ug of the mutant IDH1 20-mer peptide, along with topical imiquimod.

The source of this sequence is a woman aged 45-65 years with glioma. The rearrangement joins TRBV4-2 to TRBJ2-2, with 11 bases fitting TRBD2. The sequencing used PBMCs, collected from a glioma patient whose treatment included an IDH1 peptide vaccine. CDR3 in DNA: TGTGCCAGCAGCCAAGACCTAGCGGGAGGATTCGGGGAGCTGTTTTTT. This codes for CASSQDLAGGFGELFF.